These 31 T cell receptor beta chains were all obtained from the same sample, sequenced in a study of cytomegalovirus exposure and HLA in healthy donors. PCR employed 60 Vbeta and 13 Jbeta primers. Sequencing was performed with immunoSEQ multiplex PCR; in TCRdb, only in-frame clones are kept and a portion is missing. The sample lists 150,000 to 160,000 clones, roughly 84% seen once, with about 2.3% in the top ten. Sequences were obtained from PBMCs. Receptors originate from a woman aged 18-29 years in good health and CMV-seronegative.

This clone has just a few counts. The chain has TRBV7-2 and TRBJ1-1; no clear D. CDR3 size: 11 residues. Between the trimmed V and J ends, which lost 4 bases and 7 bases, there was a span of 7 bases. Germline CDR1 SGHTA, CDR2 FQGNSA. The CDR3 sequence: CASSSGIEAFF. Written as DNA, the CDR3 is TGTGCCAGCAGCTCCGGGATTGAAGCTTTCTTT.

The gene calls are TRBV7-2 and TRBJ2-2, with TRBD2 identical over 8 bases. The CDR3 covers 17 residues. V lost 5 bases to trimming and J lost 1 base; unmatched junction nucleotides: 9. Germline V gene sequence: CDR1 SGHTA, CDR2 FQGNSA. CDR3 DNA sequence: TGTGCCAGCAGCCCACTAGTCGGGACTAGGAACACCGGGGAGCTGTTTTTT. Encoded protein: CASSPLVGTRNTGELFF.

The chain is built from TRBV11-2 and TRBJ1-2; D is unresolved. Per germline, CDR1 SGHAT and CDR2 FQNNGV. The CDR3 is 14 residues long. The V gene lost 4 bases and the J gene lost 8 bases, with 17 bases spanning the gap. The CDR3 loop reads CASSSQVVGWGYTF. CDR3 coding DNA: TGTGCCAGCAGCTCCCAGGTCGTGGGCTGGGGCTACACCTTC.

The chain joins TRBV7-2 to TRBJ1-4; 9 bases fit TRBD1. The CDR3 runs to 16 residues. The V gene end was trimmed by 5 bases and the J gene end by 8 bases; junction bases not matched to a gene: 12. Germline V CDR1 and CDR2: SGHTA, FQGNSA. CDR3 protein: CASSRTPDRGGEKLFF. The CDR3 coding sequence is TGTGCCAGCAGCCGCACACCCGACAGGGGGGGGGAAAAACTGTTTTTT.

The genes are TRBV5-4 and TRBJ1-2; 10 nucleotides agree with TRBD1. Germline CDR1 SGHNT, CDR2 YYREEE (reference sequence). The J segment lost 8 bases and the V segment lost 4 bases, leaving 8 bases of the junction unmatched. The CDR3 totals 14 residues. In DNA form, the CDR3 reads TGTGCCAGCAGCCACGACAGGGGGCCGGCCGGCTACACCTTC. Protein: CASSHDRGPAGYTF.

The chain links TRBV5-4 to TRBJ2-5; 9 positions agree with TRBD2. CDR3 length: 17 residues. Germline V gives CDR1 SGHNT, CDR2 YYREEE (reference sequence). V was pared by 4 bases and J by 5 bases, with 15 bases of the junction left unmatched. CDR3 DNA sequence: TGTGCCAGCAGCGCCGGGGACGCGGGGGGGCGTTATGAGACCCAGTACTTC. It encodes CASSAGDAGGRYETQYF.

The rearrangement links TRBV16 to TRBJ1-2, with D unresolved. The V gene lost 2 bases and the J gene lost 8 bases, with 9 bases spanning the gap. CDR1 and CDR2 from the germline V gene are KGHSY and FQNENV. This CDR3 region has 12 residues. Here the CDR3 DNA reads TGTGCCAGCAGCCAAAAGGCGGGCGGCTACACCTTC. This translates into CASSQKAGGYTF.

The rearrangement joins TRBV20-1 to TRBJ2-3; D is ambiguous. CDR3 length equals 11 residues. V lost 4 bases to trimming and J lost 4 bases, with 6 bases between them. In germline, CDR1 is DFQATT, CDR2 SNEGSKA (reference sequence). The CDR3 sequence is CSATVADTQYF. The CDR3 DNA reads as TGCAGTGCTACTGTTGCAGATACGCAGTATTTT.

This chain links TRBV5-6 with TRBJ2-7, with D perhaps matching TRBD1 (6 bases). Germline V gene lookup returns CDR1 SGHDT and CDR2 YYEEEE. CDR3 length: 14 residues. V gave up 2 bases and J gave up 3 bases, with 12 bases separating them. The CDR3 DNA reads TGTGCCAGCAGCTTACCCGGGACATTCTACGAGCAGTACTTC. Amino acids: CASSLPGTFYEQYF.

V usage is TRBV27 and J usage is TRBJ2-7; a weak D match, TRBD1 (6 bases). The germline CDR1 and CDR2 sequences are MNHEY and SMNVEV (reference sequence). This CDR3 region has 15 residues. Trimming shortened V by 5 bases and J by 2 bases, and 16 bases separated the two germline ends. The CDR3 DNA sequence: TGTGCCAGCAGTCTTCTGTACAGGGAGCCCTACGAGCAGTACTTC. Translated, it gives CASSLLYREPYEQYF.

This chain links TRBV10-3 with TRBJ2-7; tentatively, D is TRBD1 (5 bases). CDR3 length: 14 residues. The germline V gene has CDR1 ENHRY and CDR2 SYGVKD. Trimming removed 5 bases from V and 6 bases from J, with 17 bases in between. CDR3 bases: TGTGCCATCAGTCCGGATGCCCTCAGGGTCGAGCAGTACTTC. Translating it yields CAISPDALRVEQYF.

The chain uses TRBV4-2 and TRBJ2-5; D is possibly TRBD1 (5 bases). The V end lost 2 bases, the J end lost 2 bases, and 9 bases lay between the germline ends. The CDR3 loop spans 14 amino acids. CDR1 is LGHNA and CDR2 is YNFKEQ in the germline V gene. For the CDR3, the DNA is TGTGCCAGCAGCCAACCGACAGATCAAGAGACCCAGTACTTC. The encoded protein is CASSQPTDQETQYF.

J is TRBJ2-7 and V is TRBV27; 8 bases are shared with TRBD2. The CDR3 contains 12 residues. CDR1 is MNHEY, CDR2 SMNVEV, per germline (reference sequence). Germline trimming cut 8 bases from V and 5 bases from J; bases unmatched to any gene: 5. The CDR3 DNA follows: TGTGCCAGCGGGACTAGGGAGCACGAGCAGTACTTC. Its translation is CASGTREHEQYF.

This clone was seen a few times. The chain recombines TRBV6-1 with TRBJ2-2; TRBD1 agrees at 9 bases. The CDR3 length is 15 residues. V dropped 5 bases and J dropped 6; count of bases not matched to a gene: 7. Germline CDR1 reads MNHNS; CDR2 reads SASEGT. The CDR3 bases are TGTGCCAGCAGTCTCGGGACAGGGAGGGCCGGGGAGCTGTTTTTT. Translating gives CASSLGTGRAGELFF.

The rearrangement uses TRBV9 and TRBJ2-7; 8 bases align to TRBD2. The V gene's germline CDR1 is SGDLS and CDR2 YYNGEE. This CDR3 is built from 18 residues. V lost 3 bases, J lost 4 bases, and 18 bases stayed unmatched. The CDR3 loop reads CASSESGAIPTSEYEQYF. The CDR3 DNA is TGTGCCAGCAGCGAGAGCGGGGCGATACCGACTAGCGAGTACGAGCAGTACTTC.

This sequence joins TRBV6-6 and TRBJ1-3; 8 bases are shared with TRBD1. The CDR3 extends over 16 amino acids. CDR1 and CDR2 (germline): MNHNY, SVGAGI (reference sequence). Trimming cost V 4 bases and J 4 bases; bases outside gene matches: 9. The CDR3 DNA follows: TGTGCCAGCAGTTCCTCAGGGGGCGCGGGGGGAAACACCATATATTTT. It yields the protein CASSSSGGAGGNTIYF.

The J gene is TRBJ2-3, the V gene TRBV7-9; TRBD2 agrees at 11 bases. The CDR3 is 17 amino acids. Germline-derived CDR1 and CDR2 are SEHNR and FQNEAQ (reference sequence). Trimming cost V 1 base and J 2 bases; bases outside gene matches: 5. The CDR3 coding sequence is TGTGCCAGCAGCTTAGGGCTAGCGGGGGGAACCACAGATACGCAGTATTTT. Translated: CASSLGLAGGTTDTQYF.

This chain uses TRBV7-3 with TRBJ2-7; D call uncertain. Trimming took 8 bases from V and 6 from J, leaving 14 bases between them. The germline gives CDR1 SGHTA, CDR2 FQGTGA. The CDR3 loop spans 12 amino acids. Written as DNA, the CDR3 is TGTGCCAGCGGCCCAACTCCGGGCGAGCAGTACTTC. It specifies CASGPTPGEQYF.

This rearrangement joins TRBV19 to TRBJ2-3, with D uncertain. The CDR3 consists of 14 residues. Trimming stripped 5 bases from V and 2 bases from J, with 11 bases between. Germline V lookup: CDR1 LNHDA, CDR2 SQIVND (reference sequence). The CDR3 spells CASSPPQITDTQYF. The CDR3 bases are TGTGCCAGTAGTCCCCCGCAGATCACAGATACGCAGTATTTT.

This chain links TRBV7-9 with TRBJ2-5, with D tentatively TRBD1 (6 bases). V shed 1 base and J shed 7 bases, with 16 bases lying between them. Germline V gene lookup returns CDR1 SEHNR and CDR2 FQNEAQ (reference sequence). This CDR3 has 15 amino acids. The chain's CDR3 is CASSLGADRGGTQYF. As DNA, the CDR3 is TGTGCCAGCAGCTTAGGGGCAGATCGAGGGGGGACCCAGTACTTC.

The chain uses TRBV9 and TRBJ2-1, with 13 bases that match TRBD2. The CDR3 sequence is 17 residues long. CDR1 SGDLS and CDR2 YYNGEE come from the germline V gene. With 4 bases clipped from V and 3 bases from J, the junction kept 7 bases outside the gene matches. The CDR3 spells CASSPPTSGGFYNEQFF. As DNA, the CDR3 is TGTGCCAGCAGCCCACCGACTAGCGGGGGGTTCTACAATGAGCAGTTCTTC.

The chain links TRBV5-1 to TRBJ2-1; 7 bases map to TRBD2. CDR1 is SGHRS and CDR2 is YFSETQ in the germline V gene. CDR3 length: 14 amino acids. J lost 5 bases, V lost 1 base, and 3 bases had no gene match. CDR3 sequence (DNA): TGCGCCAGCAGCTTGACTAGCGCGGACAATGAGCAGTTCTTC. It encodes CASSLTSADNEQFF.

The V gene is TRBV25-1, the J gene TRBJ2-2; tentatively, D is TRBD2 (5 bases). CDR1 and CDR2 (germline): MGHDK, SYGVNS. This CDR3 has 13 residues. Trimming left V 2 bases short and J 6 bases short, with 7 bases between. The CDR3 nucleotides read TGTGCCAGCAGTGAAGCCGGGGCCGGGGAGCTGTTTTTT. Encoded protein: CASSEAGAGELFF.

The chain uses TRBV6-1 and TRBJ1-1; D might be TRBD1 (6 bases). CDR1 MNHNS and CDR2 SASEGT come from the germline V gene. The CDR3 has 15 residues. Trimming left V 6 bases short and J 1 base short, with 15 bases between. The CDR3 reads CASRERGMGNTEAFF. The CDR3 DNA reads as TGTGCCAGCAGGGAGAGGGGGATGGGGAACACTGAAGCTTTCTTT.

The CDR3 nucleotides read TGTGCCAGCAGCTCTGACAGGAGCTCCTACGAGCAGTACTTC. The encoded protein is CASSSDRSSYEQYF. The V call is TRBV7-2, the J call TRBJ2-7; TRBD1 might be the D (6 bases). Per germline, CDR1 SGHTA and CDR2 FQGNSA. V was clipped by 4 bases and J by 0 bases, with 10 bases between them. This CDR3 has 14 amino acids.

The chain is built from TRBV15 and TRBJ2-5; 10 bases are a match to TRBD1. Trimming took 2 bases from V and 5 from J; bases not matched to a gene: 8. This CDR3 is built from 16 residues. Germline V gene sequence: CDR1 LNHNV, CDR2 YYDKDF (reference sequence). Here the CDR3 reads CATSRRTGGFGETQYF. CDR3 DNA sequence: TGTGCCACCAGCAGACGGACAGGGGGTTTCGGGGAGACCCAGTACTTC.

V is TRBV25-1 and J is TRBJ2-1; 7 nucleotides agree with TRBD2. The CDR3 spans 17 residues. J gave up 1 base and V 3 bases, and 9 bases lay outside the gene matches. The germline gives CDR1 MGHDK, CDR2 SYGVNS. CDR3 amino acids: CASSEGGSAWSYNEQFF. The CDR3 DNA sequence: TGTGCCAGCAGTGAGGGCGGGAGCGCTTGGTCCTACAATGAGCAGTTCTTC.

The chain uses TRBV28 and TRBJ2-4; 7 positions agree with TRBD2. Looked up from germline, CDR1 is MDHEN and CDR2 is SYDVKM. The V gene end was trimmed by 6 bases and the J gene end by 0 bases; junction bases not matched to a gene: 11. This CDR3 has 17 amino acids. The chain's CDR3 is CASSLGGEPLAKNIQYF. The CDR3 region has the DNA TGTGCCAGCAGCCTGGGGGGGGAACCCCTAGCCAAAAACATTCAGTACTTC.

V and J are TRBV28 and TRBJ1-2; 8 bases are shared with TRBD1. This CDR3 has 16 residues. J gave up 4 bases and V 3 bases, and 10 bases lay outside the gene matches. The germline gives CDR1 MDHEN, CDR2 SYDVKM. The CDR3 coding sequence is TGTGCCAGCAGTTTGAGAGGGACAGGCCTCCTCTATGGCTACACCTTC. This codes for CASSLRGTGLLYGYTF.

The CDR3 sequence is CASSSRLVTFYEQYF. For the CDR3, the DNA is TGTGCCAGCAGCTCTCGACTAGTTACCTTCTACGAGCAGTACTTC. The V gene is TRBV5-5, the J gene TRBJ2-7; D might be TRBD2 (6 bases). The CDR3 is 15 residues long. The germline gives CDR1 SGHKS, CDR2 YYEKEE (reference sequence). V lost 3 bases and J lost 3, with 16 bases in between.

The CDR3 loop is CASSPSGPGETQYF. Written as DNA, the CDR3 is TGTGCCAGCTCGCCCAGCGGGCCTGGGGAGACCCAGTACTTC. The chain links TRBV18 to TRBJ2-5; a possible D gene is TRBD2 (6 bases). There are 14 residues in the CDR3. Trimming pared 6 bases from V and 5 bases from J, leaving 16 bases between. The germline V gene encodes CDR1 KGHSH and CDR2 LQKENI. Using reference TRBV18 and TRBJ2-5 for the parts outside the CDR3, the full variable domain is NAGVMQNPRHLVRRRGQEARLRCSPMKGHSHVYWYRQLPEEGLKFMVYLQKENIIDESGMPKERFSAEFPKEGPSILRIQQVVRGDSAAYFCASSPSGPGETQYFGPGTRLLVL.